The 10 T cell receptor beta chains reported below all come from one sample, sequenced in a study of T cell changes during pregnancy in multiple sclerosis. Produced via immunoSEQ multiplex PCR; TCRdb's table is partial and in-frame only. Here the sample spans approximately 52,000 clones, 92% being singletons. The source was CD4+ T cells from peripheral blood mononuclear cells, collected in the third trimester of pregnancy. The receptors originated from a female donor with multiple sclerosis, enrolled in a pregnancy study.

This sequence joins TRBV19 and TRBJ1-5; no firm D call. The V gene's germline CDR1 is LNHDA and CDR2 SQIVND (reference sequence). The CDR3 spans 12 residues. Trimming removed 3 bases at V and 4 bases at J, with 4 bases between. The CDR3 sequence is CASSISNQPQHF. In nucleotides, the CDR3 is TGTGCCAGTAGTATCTCTAATCAGCCCCAGCATTTT.

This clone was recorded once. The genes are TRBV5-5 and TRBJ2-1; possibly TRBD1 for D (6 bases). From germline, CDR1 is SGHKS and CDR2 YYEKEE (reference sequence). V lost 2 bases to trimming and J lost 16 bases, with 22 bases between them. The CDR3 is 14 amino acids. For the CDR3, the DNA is TGTGCCAGCAGCTTCCAACGGGACACCTTGTTGGGATTCTTC. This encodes CASSFQRDTLLGFF.

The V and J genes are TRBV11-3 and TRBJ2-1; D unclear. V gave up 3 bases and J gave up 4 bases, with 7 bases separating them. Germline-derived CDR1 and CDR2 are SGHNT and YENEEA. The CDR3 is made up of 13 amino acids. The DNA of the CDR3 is TGTGCCAGCAGCTTTGCTAGATACAATGAGCAGTTCTTC. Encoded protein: CASSFARYNEQFF.

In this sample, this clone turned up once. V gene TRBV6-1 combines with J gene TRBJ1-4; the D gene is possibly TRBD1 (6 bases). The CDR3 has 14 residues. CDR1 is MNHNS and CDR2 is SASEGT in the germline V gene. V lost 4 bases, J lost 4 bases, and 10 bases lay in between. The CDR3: CASSVVRGNEKLFF. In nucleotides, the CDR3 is TGTGCCAGCAGTGTGGTCAGGGGTAATGAAAAACTGTTTTTT.

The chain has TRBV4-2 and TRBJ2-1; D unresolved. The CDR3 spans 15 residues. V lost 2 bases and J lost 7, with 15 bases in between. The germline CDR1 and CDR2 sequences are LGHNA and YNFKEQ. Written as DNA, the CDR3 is TGTGCCAGCAGCCAACACGAACTAAGAATAAATGAGCAGTTCTTC. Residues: CASSQHELRINEQFF.

DNA of the CDR3: TGTGCCTGGAGTACAGCATTAACTAATGAAAAACTGTTTTTT. As protein: CAWSTALTNEKLFF. The chain uses TRBV30 and TRBJ1-4; D is uncertain. The germline V gene has CDR1 GTSNPN and CDR2 SVGIG (reference sequence). The CDR3 is 14 residues long. V shed 2 bases and J shed 1 base, with 8 bases lying between them.

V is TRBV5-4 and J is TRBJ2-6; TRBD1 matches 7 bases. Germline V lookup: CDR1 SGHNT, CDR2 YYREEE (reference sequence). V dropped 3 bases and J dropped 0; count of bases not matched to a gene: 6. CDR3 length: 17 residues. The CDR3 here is CASSSGTVLSGANVLTF. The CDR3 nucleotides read TGTGCCAGCAGCTCCGGGACAGTCCTCTCTGGGGCCAACGTCCTGACTTTC.

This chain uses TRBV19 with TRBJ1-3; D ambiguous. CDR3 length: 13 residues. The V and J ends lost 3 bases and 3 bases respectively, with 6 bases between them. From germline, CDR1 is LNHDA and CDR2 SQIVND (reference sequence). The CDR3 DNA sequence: TGTGCCAGTAGTATTACAGTTGGAAACACCATATATTTT. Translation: CASSITVGNTIYF.

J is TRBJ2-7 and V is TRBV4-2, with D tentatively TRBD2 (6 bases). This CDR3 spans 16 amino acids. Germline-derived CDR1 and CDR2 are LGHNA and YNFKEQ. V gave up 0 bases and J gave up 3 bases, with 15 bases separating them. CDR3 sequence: CASSQDRRRENYEQYF. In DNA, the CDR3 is TGTGCCAGCAGCCAAGACAGACGGCGGGAAAACTACGAGCAGTACTTC.

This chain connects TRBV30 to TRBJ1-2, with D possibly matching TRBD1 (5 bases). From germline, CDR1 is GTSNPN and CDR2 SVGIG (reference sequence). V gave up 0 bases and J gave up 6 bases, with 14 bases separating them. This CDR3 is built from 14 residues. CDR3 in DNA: TGTGCCTGGAGTGTACAGCAGGGTAGCAATGGCTACACCTTC. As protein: CAWSVQQGSNGYTF. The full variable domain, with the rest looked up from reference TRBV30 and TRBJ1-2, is SQTIHQWPATLVQPVGSPLSLECTVEGTSNPNLYWYRQAAGRGLQLLFYSVGIGQISSEVPQNLSASRPQDRQFILSSKKLLLSDSGFYLCAWSVQQGSNGYTFGSGTRLTVV.